Shown below are 30 T cell receptor beta chains from a single sample sequenced in a study of post-analysis software for immune sequencing data. Study results and limitations: Among four to six TRBV segments more frequent in patients than controls were TRBV5-6, TRBV5-1 and TRBV20-1.

The antigens for these receptors are not known. Researchers reported that TCR beta cDNA libraries carried unique molecular identifiers. TCRdb reprocessed the PCR reads via MiXCR and lists one record per CDR3 protein. Here the sample spans 450,000 to 700,000 distinct CDR3 sequences, around 44% being singletons. The sequenced material came from blood. The receptors were gathered from a girl aged 10-17 years with multiple sclerosis.

This clonotype has a handful of counts. The chain uses TRBV11-2 and TRBJ1-1, with D unclear. The CDR3 contains 14 residues. Deletions cut 2 bases from V and 1 base from J, with 8 bases between. The germline CDR1 and CDR2 sequences are SGHAT and FQNNGV. CDR3 loop: CASSLSAPNTEAFF. As DNA, the CDR3 is TGTGCCAGCAGCTTATCGGCCCCGAACACTGAAGCTTTCTTT.

The sample holds a few counts of this clonotype. V usage is TRBV6-1 and J usage is TRBJ2-7; the D is unclear. Germline CDR1 reads MNHNS; CDR2 reads SASEGT. V lost 8 bases and J lost 4, with 15 bases in between. The CDR3 runs to 13 residues. The CDR3 nucleotides read TGTGCCAGCGAAAGCTCGAATAAATACGAGCAGTACTTC. Encoded protein: CASESSNKYEQYF.

This chain links TRBV12-3 or TRBV12-4 with TRBJ2-1; no definite D call. This CDR3 has 13 amino acids. V dropped 6 bases and J dropped 14 bases, with 20 bases sitting between them. The CDR3, as DNA: TGTGCCAGCAGAAATTCCGTCAGTTTATGGGAGTTCTTC. Translated: CASRNSVSLWEFF.

The J gene is TRBJ2-3, the V gene TRBV12-3 or TRBV12-4; 13 bases map to TRBD2. This CDR3 is 17 amino acids long. V lost 0 bases to trimming and J lost 2 bases; unmatched junction nucleotides: 2. The CDR3 DNA reads as TGTGCCAGCAGTTTAGCGGGACTAGCGGGGATCACAGATACGCAGTATTTT. It is translated as CASSLAGLAGITDTQYF.

This clonotype came up a few times. This chain connects TRBV7-9 to TRBJ2-7, with 9 bases fitting TRBD1. After removal of 5 bases from V and 3 bases from J, the junction contained 8 bases not matched to a gene. Per germline, CDR1 SEHNR and CDR2 FQNEAQ (reference sequence). This CDR3 spans 15 amino acids. In DNA, the CDR3 is TGTGCCAGCAGCCTGGGACAGGGTTCCGTCTACGAGCAGTACTTC. It specifies CASSLGQGSVYEQYF.

J is TRBJ1-2 and V is TRBV5-1; 10 bases map to TRBD1. Germline V lookup: CDR1 SGHRS, CDR2 YFSETQ. V shed 3 bases, J shed 0 bases, and the junction held 8 bases outside the gene matches. CDR3 length equals 17 residues. CDR3 amino acids: CASSSTGQGTANYGYTF. In DNA, the CDR3 is TGCGCCAGCAGCTCGACGGGACAGGGGACAGCTAACTATGGCTACACCTTC.

In its sample, this clonotype was seen a few times. The genes are TRBV6-4 and TRBJ2-3; no definite D call. The V gene lost 3 bases and the J gene lost 3 bases, with 7 bases spanning the gap. The germline V gene has CDR1 MRHNA and CDR2 SNTAGT. The CDR3 extends over 13 amino acids. The CDR3 region has the DNA TGTGCCAGCAGTGAGAGAATGACAGATACGCAGTATTTT. It encodes CASSERMTDTQYF.

This clonotype occurred a few times. The chain employs TRBV4-1 and TRBJ2-1; 9 nucleotides agree with TRBD2. V shed 4 bases, J shed 1 base, and the junction held 11 bases outside the gene matches. Germline CDR1 is MGHRA and CDR2 is YSYEKL. The CDR3 sequence is 18 residues long. In DNA form, the CDR3 reads TGCGCCAGCAGCCCTTTTGTGCGGCGGGAGGGTTCCTACAATGAGCAGTTCTTC. It translates to CASSPFVRREGSYNEQFF.

This clonotype was recorded a few times. CDR3: CASSLPGTHEQFF. As DNA, the CDR3 is TGCGCCAGCAGCTTGCCGGGTACCCATGAGCAGTTCTTC. The chain couples TRBV5-1 to TRBJ2-1; D is undetermined. V lost 1 base, J lost 8 bases, and 10 bases lay in between. CDR3 length: 13 residues. Germline CDR1 is SGHRS and CDR2 is YFSETQ.

In this sample, this clonotype turned up a few times. V gene TRBV12-3 or TRBV12-4 combines with J gene TRBJ1-2, with a possible D match to TRBD1 (6 bases). Trimming removed 3 bases at V and 2 bases at J, with 16 bases between. There are 16 residues in the CDR3. CDR3: CASSLVGGTINYGYTF. As DNA, the CDR3 is TGTGCCAGCAGTTTGGTCGGGGGCACGATCAACTATGGCTACACCTTC.

This clonotype was seen more than once but under ten times. CDR3 sequence reads: CASSQIGTGNHNEQFF. CDR3 sequence (DNA): TGCGCCAGCAGCCAGATAGGAACAGGGAACCACAATGAGCAGTTCTTC. The chain carries TRBV4-1 and TRBJ2-1; tentative D call: TRBD1 (6 bases). The ends were cut back, 3 bases at V and 5 bases at J, with 17 bases in the middle. Germline V gene data show CDR1 as MGHRA and CDR2 as YSYEKL. The CDR3 sequence is 16 residues long.

CDR3 DNA: TGTGCCAGCAGCCAGGGGACTAGCGGGAGTACGTACGAGCAGTACTTC. Translated: CASSQGTSGSTYEQYF. The rearrangement joins TRBV5-4 to TRBJ2-7; 14 bases are a match to TRBD2. Germline CDR1 reads SGHNT; CDR2 reads YYREEE (reference sequence). Trimming at V came to 4 bases and at J to 4 bases, leaving 7 bases not matched to a gene. CDR3 length: 16 residues.

The V and J genes are TRBV12-3 or TRBV12-4 and TRBJ2-1; TRBD2 matches at 14 bases. The junction had 6 bases not matched to a gene; V was cut back by 6 bases and J by 5 bases. The CDR3 is made up of 16 amino acids. CDR3 protein: CASSLGLAGVNNEQFF. The CDR3 region has the DNA TGTGCCAGCAGCCTGGGACTAGCGGGAGTAAACAATGAGCAGTTCTTC.

The chain links TRBV28 to TRBJ1-2; D is possibly TRBD1 (5 bases). Trimming took off 2 bases at V and 7 bases at J, with 14 bases between the two ends. This CDR3 comprises 14 residues. Germline loops: CDR1 MDHEN, CDR2 SYDVKM. The CDR3 DNA reads as TGTGCCAGCAGTTTAGGAGGGGTTGGAGGTGGCTACACCTTC. Its translation is CASSLGGVGGGYTF.

The chain has TRBV27 and TRBJ1-6, with 7 bases fitting TRBD1. From germline, CDR1 is MNHEY and CDR2 SMNVEV (reference sequence). The CDR3 covers 16 residues. V trimming: 4 bases; J trimming: 6 bases; junction bases outside the gene matches: 9. The CDR3 is CASSYIQGLGNSPLHF. The CDR3 DNA reads as TGTGCCAGCAGTTACATACAGGGGCTTGGTAATTCACCCCTCCACTTT.

This clonotype appeared a few times. The chain recombines TRBV12-3 or TRBV12-4 with TRBJ1-5; D gene unclear. The CDR3 has 15 residues. V was shortened by 2 bases and J by 1 base, with 9 bases between the two germline ends. The CDR3 spells CASSLRSESNQPQHF. CDR3 DNA sequence: TGTGCCAGCAGTTTAAGATCGGAGAGCAATCAGCCCCAGCATTTT.

As for this clonotype: A junction end diverges from the germline sequence, so it may reflect a read error. The chain carries TRBV29-1 and TRBJ1-1; a possible D gene is TRBD1 (5 bases). Germline V lookup: CDR1 SQVTM, CDR2 ANQGSEA. This CDR3 has 14 residues. The CDR3 DNA is TGCAGCATTGAAGATGCCAGGGTTAACACTGAAGCTTTCTTT. This gives the protein CSIEDARVNTEAFF.

This clonotype was seen repeatedly, ten times or more. The rearrangement joins TRBV12-3 or TRBV12-4 to TRBJ2-1, with TRBD1 identical over 7 bases. V gave up 3 bases and J gave up 4 bases; unmatched junction bases: 3. The CDR3 runs to 14 residues. CDR3 loop: CASSLPGGYNEQFF. The CDR3 bases are TGTGCCAGCAGTTTGCCAGGGGGTTACAATGAGCAGTTCTTC.

The rearrangement links TRBV5-1 to TRBJ2-1, with D tentatively TRBD2 (5 bases). Germline assignment: CDR1 SGHRS and CDR2 YFSETQ. Trimming shortened V by 4 bases and J by 4 bases, and 18 bases separated the two germline ends. The CDR3 extends over 16 amino acids. The CDR3 DNA reads TGCGCCAGCAGCCCCAGGCGGGCAGGAGTTTACAATGAGCAGTTCTTC. It translates to CASSPRRAGVYNEQFF. Full variable domain (rest looked up from reference TRBV5-1 and TRBJ2-1): KAGVTQTPRYLIKTRGQQVTLSCSPISGHRSVSWYQQTPGQGLQFLFEYFSETQRNKGNFPGRFSGRQFSNSRSEMNVSTLELGDSALYLCASSPRRAGVYNEQFFGPGTRLTVL.

As regards this clonotype: An end of the junction differs from the germline gene, which may be a read error. The chain links TRBV10-3 to TRBJ2-5; D might be TRBD2 (6 bases). The length of the CDR3 is 14 residues. In germline, CDR1 is ENHRY, CDR2 SYGVKD. The CDR3 protein is CAIGSSVEKETRYF. The CDR3 DNA reads TGTGCCATCGGTTCTAGCGTAGAAAAGGAGACCCGGTACTTC.

This clonotype was seen a single time. This may come from a read error, since a much larger clone is one base off. The rearrangement links TRBV20-1 to TRBJ1-1; 9 bases line up with TRBD1. With 7 bases clipped from V and 6 bases from J, the junction kept 6 bases outside the gene matches. CDR3 length equals 12 residues. Germline V CDR1 and CDR2: DFQATT, SNEGSKA (reference sequence). CDR3 sequence (DNA): TGCAGTGTTACACAGGGGGCCCCTGAAGCTTTCTTT. Amino acids: CSVTQGAPEAFF.

V usage is TRBV7-9 and J usage is TRBJ2-1, with D uncertain. The tail of the sequence fits TRBJ2-7 better, so the J call may be wrong. CDR1 and CDR2 (germline): SEHNR, FQNEAQ (reference sequence). This CDR3 has 13 amino acids. DNA of the CDR3: TGTGCCAGCAGCTTAGGGGCAGCTAACGAGCAGTACTTC. Amino acids: CASSLGAANEQYF.

This clonotype was counted between two and nine times. V usage is TRBV5-1 and J usage is TRBJ2-5; maybe TRBD1 (6 bases). Germline lookup yields CDR1 SGHRS and CDR2 YFSETQ. V was clipped by 5 bases and J by 1 base, with 12 bases between them. The CDR3 length is 14 residues. The CDR3 DNA follows: TGCGCCAGCAGGGGAACAGGGTTCCAAGAGACCCAGTACTTC. As protein: CASRGTGFQETQYF.

This clonotype occurred a few times. The chain couples TRBV7-6 to TRBJ2-7, with TRBD1 matching over 8 bases. The V gene's germline CDR1 is SGHVS and CDR2 FNYEAQ. The CDR3 loop spans 14 amino acids. V trimming: 5 bases; J trimming: 5 bases; junction bases outside the gene matches: 8. The CDR3 loop is CASSPWTGSNEQYF. CDR3 coding DNA: TGTGCCAGCAGCCCTTGGACAGGGAGCAACGAGCAGTACTTC.

The chain joins TRBV6-1 to TRBJ2-1; the match to TRBD1 covers 8 bases. The CDR3 consists of 16 residues. CDR1 and CDR2 from the germline V gene are MNHNS and SASEGT. Trimming at V came to 6 bases and at J to 4 bases, leaving 11 bases not matched to a gene. The CDR3 region has the DNA TGTGCCAGCAGAAAGGACAGGGCGAACTATTACAATGAGCAGTTCTTC. This encodes CASRKDRANYYNEQFF.

The V gene is TRBV24-1, the J gene TRBJ1-2, with D unresolved. V was cut by 1 base and J by 1 base, with 6 bases left in between. The CDR3 runs 14 residues. Germline CDR1 is KGHDR and CDR2 is SFDVKD. The CDR3 loop is CATSDFPNNYGYTF. The CDR3 DNA is TGTGCCACCAGTGATTTCCCGAATAACTATGGCTACACCTTC.

V and J are TRBV5-1 and TRBJ2-1; 13 bases agree with TRBD2. Germline V CDR1 and CDR2: SGHRS, YFSETQ. After removal of 0 bases from V and 9 bases from J, the junction contained 6 bases not matched to a gene. The CDR3 runs to 16 residues. The CDR3 DNA follows: TGCGCCAGCAGCTTGGTACCGGGACTAGCGGGACGTGAGCAGTTCTTC. Translated: CASSLVPGLAGREQFF.

The CDR3 is CSADEGSLVPQHF. The CDR3 region has the DNA TGCAGTGCAGACGAGGGGTCTTTGGTACCCCAGCATTTT. V usage is TRBV20-1 and J usage is TRBJ1-5, with D possibly matching TRBD1 (5 bases). The germline V and J ends were trimmed by 6 bases and 10 bases, with 19 bases remaining between them. Per germline, CDR1 DFQATT and CDR2 SNEGSKA (reference sequence). CDR3 length: 13 residues.

The rearrangement uses TRBV3-1 and TRBJ2-7; the D is unclear. V was clipped by 1 base and J by 4 bases, with 8 bases between them. Germline CDR1 is LGHDT and CDR2 is YNNKEL (reference sequence). The CDR3 totals 13 residues. The CDR3, as DNA: TGTGCCAGCAGCCAAGGCGGCTTGTACGAGCAGTACTTC. Translating gives CASSQGGLYEQYF.

The chain uses TRBV12-3 or TRBV12-4 and TRBJ2-1; the match to TRBD2 covers 10 bases. V shed 6 bases, J shed 9 bases, and the junction held 14 bases outside the gene matches. CDR3 length: 16 amino acids. The DNA of the CDR3 is TGTGCCAGCAGAGCCCAGCCAGGAGCGGGAGGGAGTGAGCAGTTCTTC. Protein sequence: CASRAQPGAGGSEQFF.